Listed below are T cell receptor beta chains from one sample, sequenced in a study of T cell responses to AZD1222 COVID-19 vaccine. Generated by immunoSEQ multiplex PCR, the TCRdb table keeps only in-frame clones and is missing some. The repertoire consists of some 150,000 clones, with roughly 90% occurring once and the leading ten covering about 1.8%. Sequencing was performed on peripheral blood, taken 28 days after the second AZD1222 dose. All receptors come from an adult who received the AZD1222 COVID-19 vaccine. The CDR3 runs from the conserved cysteine through the conserved F or W. A D gene is named only where the DNA matches it firmly. Not every row has a clone size; where given, it reads once, few, many or a size class.

J: TRBJ2-1
size: NA
V: TRBV5-1
D: TRBD2
DNA: TGCGCCAGCAGCCCTACGGGAGGGTCCTACAATGAGCAGTTCTTC
CDR3: CASSPTGGSYNEQFF

J: TRBJ2-2
size: NA
V: TRBV29-1
D: NA
DNA: TGCAGCGTTCTCCAGGGTCTGAACACCGGGGAGCTGTTTTTT
CDR3: CSVLQGLNTGELFF

J: TRBJ1-1
size: NA
V: TRBV9
D: NA
DNA: TGTGCCAGCAGCGTAGAGCAGGCGATGAACACTGAAGCTTTCTTT
CDR3: CASSVEQAMNTEAFF

J: TRBJ1-1
size: NA
V: TRBV7-2
D: NA
DNA: TGTGCCAGCAGCTGGAAAAGGAACACTGAAGCTTTCTTT
CDR3: CASSWKRNTEAFF

J: TRBJ1-2
size: NA
V: TRBV11-2
D: NA
DNA: TGTGCCAGCAGCTTAACCCCGGCCTCGGGCTCTGGCTACACCTTC
CDR3: CASSLTPASGSGYTF

J: TRBJ1-5
size: NA
V: TRBV7-3
D: NA
DNA: TGTGCCAGCAGCTTAAATGCGACAGCTAAAATAAATAGCAATCAGCCCCAGCATTTT
CDR3: CASSLNATAKINSNQPQHF

J: TRBJ1-5
size: once
V: TRBV5-6
D: NA
DNA: TGTGCCAGCAGCTTAGGAACAGGGCAGCCCCAGCATTTT
CDR3: CASSLGTGQPQHF

J: TRBJ2-5
size: NA
V: TRBV7-3
D: NA
DNA: TGTGCCAGCAGCGCACAGGGCCAGGAGACCCAGTACTTC
CDR3: CASSAQGQETQYF

J: TRBJ2-1
size: NA
V: TRBV12-5
D: NA
DNA: TGTGCTAGTGGTTTGGTGGGCTCGTCTTACAATGAGCAGTTCTTC
CDR3: CASGLVGSSYNEQFF

J: TRBJ1-3
size: NA
V: TRBV5-1
D: NA
DNA: TGCGCCAGCAGCACCAGACAGGTTGCCTCTGGAAACACCATATATTTT
CDR3: CASSTRQVASGNTIYF

J: TRBJ1-2
size: NA
V: TRBV11-2
D: NA
DNA: TGTGCCAGCAGCCCATTTCGAGAGGCAGATGGCTACACCTTC
CDR3: CASSPFREADGYTF

J: TRBJ2-6
size: NA
V: TRBV15
D: TRBD1
DNA: TGTGCCACCAGCGTCGGACAGGGGGCAACCGGGGCCAACGTCCTGACTTTC
CDR3: CATSVGQGATGANVLTF

J: TRBJ2-2
size: NA
V: TRBV5-5
D: NA
DNA: TGTGCCAGCAGCTTGGCCGTTGGGGGCTTGGACACCGGGGAGCTGTTTTTT
CDR3: CASSLAVGGLDTGELFF

J: TRBJ1-4
size: NA
V: TRBV6-5
D: NA
DNA: TGTGCCAGCAGTTACTCGATTCCCGCGAATAATGAAAAACTGTTTTTT
CDR3: CASSYSIPANNEKLFF

J: TRBJ2-3
size: NA
V: TRBV7-9
D: NA
DNA: TGTGCCAGCAGCTGGGACGTCCGAGATACGCAGTATTTT
CDR3: CASSWDVRDTQYF

J: TRBJ1-2
size: NA
V: TRBV6-5
D: NA
DNA: TGTGCCAGCAATCAGGGGAATAGCTACACCTTC
CDR3: CASNQGNSYTF

J: TRBJ2-3
size: NA
V: TRBV18
D: TRBD2
DNA: TGTGCCAGCTCACCACGATCGGGCGGGGGGACCGATACGCAGTATTTT
CDR3: CASSPRSGGGTDTQYF

J: TRBJ2-7
size: NA
V: TRBV5-6
D: NA
DNA: TGTGCCAGCAGCTTGGGCTTAGGGGTCAGCTCCTACGAGCAGTACTTC
CDR3: CASSLGLGVSSYEQYF

J: TRBJ2-1
size: NA
V: TRBV5-5
D: TRBD2
DNA: TGTGCCAGCAGCCCCACCGGGACTAGCGGGAGGGAGCAGTTCTTC
CDR3: CASSPTGTSGREQFF

J: TRBJ1-2
size: NA
V: TRBV18
D: NA
DNA: TGTGCCAGCTCAACTCGCGGGCTTGGGGACTACGGCTACACCTTC
CDR3: CASSTRGLGDYGYTF

J: TRBJ2-1
size: NA
V: TRBV13
D: TRBD1
DNA: TGTGCCAGCAGCTTGGGACAGGGGGCTTACAATGAGCAGTTCTTC
CDR3: CASSLGQGAYNEQFF

J: TRBJ2-7
size: NA
V: TRBV21-1
D: NA
DNA: TGTGCCAGCAGCCCGACAGACTCGAGCTCCTACGAGCAGTACTTC
CDR3: CASSPTDSSSYEQYF

J: TRBJ2-1
size: NA
V: TRBV9
D: TRBD1
DNA: TGTGCCAGCACCCTTGGACAGGGTAATAATGAGCAGTTCTTC
CDR3: CASTLGQGNNEQFF

J: TRBJ2-1
size: NA
V: TRBV27
D: NA
DNA: TGTGCCAGCAGTTCACCAGCCCGACAGGATAAGCAGTTCTTC
CDR3: CASSSPARQDKQFF

J: TRBJ1-4
size: NA
V: TRBV12-3/TRBV12-4
D: NA
DNA: TGTGCCAGCACCTGGTCGGGAAATGAAAAACTGTTTTTT
CDR3: CASTWSGNEKLFF

J: TRBJ1-2
size: NA
V: TRBV19
D: NA
DNA: TGTGCCAGTAGTATACGACCGGGGGGGGACTATGGCTACACCTTC
CDR3: CASSIRPGGDYGYTF

J: TRBJ2-7
size: NA
V: TRBV14
D: TRBD2
DNA: TGTGCCAGCAGCCAATGGGGGGGGTCATCCGAGCAGTACTTC
CDR3: CASSQWGGSSEQYF

J: TRBJ2-2
size: NA
V: TRBV5-1
D: NA
DNA: TGCGCCAGCAGCTTGGGGGCCGGGGAGCTGTTTTTT
CDR3: CASSLGAGELFF

J: TRBJ2-7
size: NA
V: TRBV2
D: TRBD1
DNA: TGTGCCAGCAGTGAATGGCCAGGGGGCTCCTACGAGCAGTACTTC
CDR3: CASSEWPGGSYEQYF

J: TRBJ2-7
size: NA
V: TRBV4-1
D: NA
DNA: TGCGCCAGCAGCCAAATATTCCCGGGGGCCTACGAGCAGTACTTC
CDR3: CASSQIFPGAYEQYF

J: TRBJ2-2
size: few
V: TRBV9
D: NA
DNA: TGTGCCAGCAGCGTAGGACAGAACACCGGGGAGCTGTTTTTT
CDR3: CASSVGQNTGELFF

J: TRBJ2-5
size: NA
V: TRBV9
D: NA
DNA: TGTGCCAGCAGCCCCCTGGCGGTGTACCAAGAGACCCAGTACTTC
CDR3: CASSPLAVYQETQYF

J: TRBJ1-2
size: NA
V: TRBV20-1
D: NA
DNA: TGCAGTGCTAGTCCCGGTGGCTACACCTTC
CDR3: CSASPGGYTF

J: TRBJ1-2
size: NA
V: TRBV10-3
D: NA
DNA: TGTGCCATCAGTGACCTCCAGGGCAACTATGGCTACACCTTC
CDR3: CAISDLQGNYGYTF

J: TRBJ1-1
size: NA
V: TRBV9
D: TRBD1
DNA: TGTGCCAGCAGCGTAGGGGGACAGGGTGTTGAAGCTTTCTTT
CDR3: CASSVGGQGVEAFF

J: TRBJ1-3
size: NA
V: TRBV5-1
D: NA
DNA: TGCGCCAGCAGCTTGGCAAGGGGAGGTGGAAACACCATATATTTT
CDR3: CASSLARGGGNTIYF

J: TRBJ1-2
size: NA
V: TRBV5-6
D: NA
DNA: TGTGCCAGCAGCCGGGACCTGCGGCGCGAGGGCTACACCTTC
CDR3: CASSRDLRREGYTF

J: TRBJ1-1
size: NA
V: TRBV10-2
D: NA
DNA: TGCGCCAGCATAAAGGGGACGATGAACACTGAAGCTTTCTTT
CDR3: CASIKGTMNTEAFF

J: TRBJ1-1
size: NA
V: TRBV6-4
D: NA
DNA: TGTGCCAGCAGTAATACAGGGAACACTGAAGCTTTCTTT
CDR3: CASSNTGNTEAFF

J: TRBJ1-1
size: NA
V: TRBV3-1/TRBV3-2
D: NA
DNA: TGTGCCAGCAGCCCGAGAGGGGGTACTAATGAAGCTTTCTTT
CDR3: CASSPRGGTNEAFF

J: TRBJ1-4
size: NA
V: TRBV20-1
D: NA
DNA: TGCAGTGCTAGGGCAGGGGAAAAACTGTTTTTT
CDR3: CSARAGEKLFF

J: TRBJ2-5
size: NA
V: TRBV9
D: NA
DNA: TGTGCCAGCAGCGTAGGTAGTGGGGAGACCCAGTACTTC
CDR3: CASSVGSGETQYF

J: TRBJ1-5
size: NA
V: TRBV7-9
D: TRBD1
DNA: TGTGCCAGCAGCTGGGGACAGGTTGATAGCAATCAGCCCCAGCATTTT
CDR3: CASSWGQVDSNQPQHF

J: TRBJ2-1
size: NA
V: TRBV10-3
D: TRBD2
DNA: TGTGCCACGCGACTAGCGGGAGGGCCGGCCGATGAGCAGTTCTTC
CDR3: CATRLAGGPADEQFF

J: TRBJ1-3
size: NA
V: TRBV11-2
D: NA
DNA: TGTGCCAGCAGCTTATTTGGTCAAGCCGGAAACACCATATATTTT
CDR3: CASSLFGQAGNTIYF

J: TRBJ1-1
size: NA
V: TRBV4-1
D: NA
DNA: TGCGCCAGCAGCCCCCGGGACACTCCGATTGACACTGAAGCTTTCTTT
CDR3: CASSPRDTPIDTEAFF

J: TRBJ2-5
size: NA
V: TRBV18
D: TRBD1
DNA: TGTGCCAGCTCAACAACCGGGACAGGGGATTCGGAGACCCAGTACTTC
CDR3: CASSTTGTGDSETQYF

J: TRBJ1-2
size: once
V: TRBV9
D: NA
DNA: TGTGCCAGCAGCGCAGACCCGGGCCGGACTAACTATGGCTACACCTTC
CDR3: CASSADPGRTNYGYTF

J: TRBJ2-2
size: NA
V: TRBV7-7
D: NA
DNA: TGTGCTAGCAGCTTATCCCAGCCGCAATACACCGGGGAGCTGTTTTTT
CDR3: CASSLSQPQYTGELFF

J: TRBJ2-2
size: NA
V: TRBV5-1
D: TRBD1
DNA: TGCGCCAGCAGCTCGACAGGGCAGCTGAACACCGGGGAGCTGTTTTTT
CDR3: CASSSTGQLNTGELFF

J: TRBJ1-1
size: NA
V: TRBV28
D: NA
DNA: TGTGCCAGCAGAAAACGGGGGGGGACTGAAGCTTTCTTT
CDR3: CASRKRGGTEAFF

J: TRBJ2-3
size: NA
V: TRBV9
D: TRBD2
DNA: TGTGCCAGCAGCGTAGCGGTAGCGGGCGCAGATACGCAGTATTTT
CDR3: CASSVAVAGADTQYF

J: TRBJ1-1
size: NA
V: TRBV5-6
D: NA
DNA: TGTGCCAGCAACTACCGGGGTCTCACTGAAGCTTTCTTT
CDR3: CASNYRGLTEAFF

J: TRBJ2-5
size: NA
V: TRBV9
D: NA
DNA: TGTGCCAGCAGCGCAGGGTACCAAGAGACCCAGTACTTC
CDR3: CASSAGYQETQYF

J: TRBJ1-5
size: NA
V: TRBV2
D: TRBD1
DNA: TGTGCCAGCAGGGGGGACAGTACCAATCAGCCCCAGCATTTT
CDR3: CASRGDSTNQPQHF

J: TRBJ2-7
size: few
V: TRBV6-2/TRBV6-3
D: NA
DNA: TGTGCCAGCAGCACCAGGCGGTTCGAAAGCTACGAGCAGTACTTC
CDR3: CASSTRRFESYEQYF

J: TRBJ1-1
size: NA
V: TRBV4-2
D: TRBD1
DNA: TGTGCCAGCACTTTCAGACAGGGGGTAAATGAAGCTTTCTTT
CDR3: CASTFRQGVNEAFF